The 13 T cell receptor beta chains below all came from one sample that was sequenced in a study of patients and donors after allogeneic stem cell transplantation. TCRdb re-analysed the RT-PCR reads in MiXCR, keeping a single row per CDR3 protein. Among about a million distinct CDR3 sequences listed, more than 15% were seen once. The material sequenced was blood, either unsorted or a sorted T cell fraction (not recorded which). Receptor source: a human donor who was either an allogeneic HSCT recipient or a stem cell or donor lymphocyte infusion donor (not recorded which). It is not recorded whose cells these are; they may come from a transplant donor.

The rearrangement links TRBV9 to TRBJ2-2; possibly TRBD2 for D (6 bases). Germline CDR1 SGDLS, CDR2 YYNGEE. V dropped 0 bases and J dropped 2 bases, with 8 bases sitting between them. This CDR3 has 15 amino acids. Here the CDR3 DNA reads TGTGCCAGCAGCGTAGCACTAGCAAACACCGGGGAGCTGTTTTTT. Its translation is CASSVALANTGELFF.

The rearrangement links TRBV7-2 to TRBJ1-4; D is unclear. With 2 bases removed from V and 12 bases from J, the gap between germline ends came to 19 bases. The CDR3 sequence is 15 residues long. CDR1 and CDR2 (germline): SGHTA, FQGNSA. CDR3 nucleotide sequence: TGTGCCAGCAGCTTACGCGTACAGCATGGCGCGGAACTGTTTTTT. Translating it yields CASSLRVQHGAELFF.

A few counts support this clonotype. V and J are TRBV27 and TRBJ2-7; maybe TRBD1 (6 bases). Germline lookup yields CDR1 MNHEY and CDR2 SMNVEV (reference sequence). Trimming removed 3 bases at V and 2 bases at J, with 11 bases between. This CDR3 is built from 14 residues. The CDR3 DNA is TGTGCCAGCAGTTTTTCAGGGGAAACCTACGAGCAGTACTTC. Translated, it gives CASSFSGETYEQYF.

This clonotype has a count of ten or more. CDR3 in DNA: TGTGCCAGCAGTTTTCGTGGGAATCACTATGGCTACACCTTC. Its protein product is CASSFRGNHYGYTF. V gene TRBV12-3 or TRBV12-4 combines with J gene TRBJ1-2; D unclear. Trimming pared 3 bases from V and 3 bases from J, leaving 11 bases between. This CDR3 comprises 14 residues.

The chain joins TRBV5-1 to TRBJ2-7; D remains unclear. Per the germline V gene, CDR1 is SGHRS and CDR2 is YFSETQ. V gave up 4 bases and J gave up 2 bases, with 16 bases separating them. The CDR3 has 15 amino acids. This chain's CDR3 is CASSPHSSDPYEQYF. DNA for the CDR3: TGCGCCAGCAGCCCTCACTCTTCGGACCCCTACGAGCAGTACTTC.

This clonotype turned up a few times. The chain joins TRBV5-5 to TRBJ2-3; a possible D gene is TRBD2 (6 bases). The V gene lost 6 bases and the J gene lost 0 bases, with 17 bases spanning the gap. The V gene's germline CDR1 is SGHKS and CDR2 YYEKEE (reference sequence). The CDR3 runs to 16 residues. In DNA, the CDR3 is TGTGCCAGCACTGGAGGTAGCGGATTTAGCACAGATACGCAGTATTTT. Residues: CASTGGSGFSTDTQYF.

This chain uses TRBV11-2 with TRBJ2-1, with 8 bases aligning to TRBD2. The CDR3 is 15 amino acids. The germline V gene encodes CDR1 SGHAT and CDR2 FQNNGV. The V gene end was trimmed by 1 base and the J gene end by 6 bases; junction bases not matched to a gene: 5. The CDR3 reads CASSLAGRAFNEQFF. The CDR3 DNA reads TGTGCCAGCAGCTTAGCCGGGAGGGCCTTCAATGAGCAGTTCTTC.

This clonotype showed up many times. Written as DNA, the CDR3 is TGTGCCAGCAGTTCCAGACCCTACTATGGCTACACCTTC. This gives the protein CASSSRPYYGYTF. V usage is TRBV12-3 or TRBV12-4 and J usage is TRBJ1-2; unclear D gene. Trimming pared 4 bases from V and 3 bases from J, leaving 9 bases between. The CDR3 sequence is 13 residues long.

The V call is TRBV6-5, the J call TRBJ2-7; no reliable D call. V gave up 0 bases and J gave up 7 bases, with 13 bases separating them. Germline assignment: CDR1 MNHEY and CDR2 SVGAGI. CDR3 length: 14 amino acids. CDR3 residues: CASSYSAALGEQYF. The CDR3 bases are TGTGCCAGCAGTTACTCGGCAGCTCTTGGGGAGCAGTACTTC.

This clonotype was found a few times. This chain links TRBV25-1 with TRBJ2-1; a weak D match, TRBD1 (6 bases). V was cut by 8 bases and J by 6 bases, with 14 bases left in between. This CDR3 contains 13 residues. Germline-derived CDR1 and CDR2 are MGHDK and SYGVNS. The CDR3 sequence is CASVRTGFNEQFF. The CDR3 nucleotides are TGTGCCAGCGTCAGAACAGGGTTCAATGAGCAGTTCTTC.

The V and J genes are TRBV30 and TRBJ1-2, with D perhaps TRBD1 (6 bases). This CDR3 has 13 amino acids. V was cut by 3 bases and J by 4 bases, with 12 bases left in between. CDR1 and CDR2 (germline): GTSNPN, SVGIG (reference sequence). This chain's CDR3 is CAWSPGATYGYTF. The CDR3 DNA is TGTGCCTGGAGCCCAGGGGCGACCTATGGCTACACCTTC.

A few counts support this clonotype. V gene TRBV2 combines with J gene TRBJ2-7, with TRBD2 matching 7 bases. Per germline, CDR1 SNHLY and CDR2 FYNNEI. This CDR3 is 15 amino acids long. V was pared by 7 bases and J by 5 bases, with 14 bases of the junction left unmatched. The CDR3 protein is CASTLRGLQHHEQYF. CDR3 bases: TGTGCCAGCACTTTGAGGGGACTACAGCACCACGAGCAGTACTTC.

The chain carries TRBV9 and TRBJ1-3; D is uncertain. This CDR3 contains 19 residues. Trimming stripped 1 base from V and 0 bases from J, with 20 bases between. Germline loops: CDR1 SGDLS, CDR2 YYNGEE. In DNA form, the CDR3 reads TGTGCCAGCAGCGTAAGTTCAGGCAGTGGAGCCACCTCTGGAAACACCATATATTTT. It is translated as CASSVSSGSGATSGNTIYF.